The rows below give T cell receptor beta chains drawn from one sample of a study of cytomegalovirus exposure and HLA in healthy donors. Sequencing used immunoSEQ multiplex PCR; TCRdb keeps in-frame clones, though not all of them. The sample yields around 190,000 clones, around 84% seen once. Sequenced sample: PBMCs. These receptor sequences come from a man aged 18 to 29 in good health and CMV-seropositive. The CDR3 runs from the conserved cysteine through the conserved F or W. D genes are given only for firm matches. Expanded clones are given a class, and other clones once, few, many or no size at all.

clone size | D gene | CDR3 length | J gene | V gene | CDR3 DNA | CDR3 protein
NA | NA | 14 | TRBJ1-1 | TRBV6-4 | TGTGCCAGCACCCGCGAACAGGGCTCCACTGAAGCTTTCTTT | CASTREQGSTEAFF
NA | TRBD2 | 16 | TRBJ2-2 | TRBV19 | TGTGCCAGTAGTACGGCTAGCGGGGCCAACGTCGGGGAGCTGTTTTTT | CASSTASGANVGELFF
few | TRBD1 | 12 | TRBJ2-7 | TRBV28 | TGTGCCAGCAGCCTACAGGGGGATCGTCGATACTTC | CASSLQGDRRYF
NA | TRBD2 | 16 | TRBJ2-5 | TRBV5-1 | TGCGCCAGCAGCCTAGGACTAGCGGGGGGCCAAGAGACCCAGTACTTC | CASSLGLAGGQETQYF
NA | NA | 13 | TRBJ2-1 | TRBV30 | TGTGCCTGGGGATTGTTACTAGCCAATGAGCAGTTCTTC | CAWGLLLANEQFF
NA | NA | 13 | TRBJ1-5 | TRBV6-5 | TGTGCCAGCACTCTGGGGGGGAATCAGCCCCAGCATTTT | CASTLGGNQPQHF
once | TRBD2 | 14 | TRBJ2-3 | TRBV7-2 | TGTGCCAGCAGCTTAGGCGGGAGACACGATACGCAGTATTTT | CASSLGGRHDTQYF
NA | NA | 15 | TRBJ2-6 | TRBV7-9 | TGTGCCAGCAGTCTAACTAGTGCCGGGGCCAACGTCCTGACTTTC | CASSLTSAGANVLTF
NA | TRBD2 | 15 | TRBJ2-7 | TRBV18 | TGTGCCAGCTCACCCCCACGGGGGGGTCCCTACGAGCAGTACTTC | CASSPPRGGPYEQYF
NA | NA | 15 | TRBJ1-3 | TRBV6-1 | TGTGCCAGCAGTGTCTCCGGGAGCTCTGGAAACACCATATATTTT | CASSVSGSSGNTIYF
NA | TRBD1 | 14 | TRBJ2-7 | TRBV7-9 | TGTGCCAGCAGCTCTCGACAGGGGGATCAAGAGCAGTACTTC | CASSSRQGDQEQYF
NA | NA | 14 | TRBJ2-2 | TRBV14 | TGTGCCAGCAGCCAAGACGGGTCGATCGGGGAGCTGTTTTTT | CASSQDGSIGELFF
few | NA | 13 | TRBJ2-1 | TRBV7-7 | TGTGCCAGCAGCTTAGAGAGGGGAGGTGAGCAGTTCTTC | CASSLERGGEQFF
NA | TRBD2 | 14 | TRBJ2-1 | TRBV5-1 | TGCGCCAACCCGATTAGCGGGGCTTCTAATGAGCAGTTCTTC | CANPISGASNEQFF
once | NA | 15 | TRBJ1-3 | TRBV30 | TGTGCCTACGACAGGTTCGGATCCTCTGGAAACACCATATATTTT | CAYDRFGSSGNTIYF
NA | TRBD1 | 15 | TRBJ2-7 | TRBV11-1 | TGTGCCAGCAGCTCCTTGGACAGGGGCGTCTTGGAGCAGTACTTC | CASSSLDRGVLEQYF
NA | TRBD2 | 15 | TRBJ2-1 | TRBV7-2 | TGTGCCAGCAGCATAACTAGCGGGGGCTACAATGAGCAGTTCTTC | CASSITSGGYNEQFF
NA | TRBD1 | 14 | TRBJ2-7 | TRBV28 | TGTGCCAGCAGTCACACCGGGACAGGCTACGAGCAGTACTTC | CASSHTGTGYEQYF
NA | TRBD2 | 16 | TRBJ2-5 | TRBV13 | TGTGCCAGCAGCTCCCCCGGGGGGGCGATGGAAGAGACCCAGTACTTC | CASSSPGGAMEETQYF
NA | NA | 15 | TRBJ1-2 | TRBV2 | TGTGCCAGCAGTGAAGCGCTTGGGCTCCAGAAAGGCTACACCTTC | CASSEALGLQKGYTF
NA | NA | 13 | TRBJ2-3 | TRBV2 | TGTGCCAGCAGTGAAGAGAACGGTGGTACGCAGTATTTT | CASSEENGGTQYF
NA | NA | 15 | TRBJ2-2 | TRBV9 | TGTGCCAGCAGCCCCCGGACAGTCGACACCGGGGAGCTGTTTTTT | CASSPRTVDTGELFF
NA | NA | 14 | TRBJ2-4 | TRBV5-1 | TGCGCCAGCAGCTTGGAGGGAGACAAAAACATTCAGTACTTC | CASSLEGDKNIQYF
NA | TRBD2 | 16 | TRBJ2-3 | TRBV14 | TGTGCCAGCAGCCAAGCCCTAGCGGGAGGTACAGATACGCAGTATTTT | CASSQALAGGTDTQYF
NA | TRBD2 | 15 | TRBJ2-3 | TRBV6-5 | TGTGCCAGCAGTTGGGGACTAGCGGGGTTAGATACGCAGTATTTT | CASSWGLAGLDTQYF
NA | NA | 16 | TRBJ2-7 | TRBV5-1 | TGCGCCAGCAGCTTGGCCGGGAGCCCTCAGAGCTACGAGCAGTACTTC | CASSLAGSPQSYEQYF
NA | NA | 15 | TRBJ1-2 | TRBV27 | TGTGCCAGCAGTTTGGACATCTATTCACTCTATGGCTACACCTTC | CASSLDIYSLYGYTF
NA | TRBD2 | 15 | TRBJ2-1 | TRBV27 | TGTGCCAGCAGTTTATCCCGAGGCGGGGGCAATGAGCAGTTCTTC | CASSLSRGGGNEQFF
once | NA | 16 | TRBJ1-3 | TRBV28 | TGTGCCAGCCTGAGTCGGTCGCGACAACCTGGAAACACCATATATTTT | CASLSRSRQPGNTIYF
NA | NA | 14 | TRBJ1-5 | TRBV5-1 | TGCGCCAGCAGCTTGGGGGCGGGTGCGCAGCCCCAGCATTTT | CASSLGAGAQPQHF
NA | TRBD2 | 20 | TRBJ2-7 | TRBV4-1 | TGCGCCAGCAGCAAATGGGTTTTAGCTCGACTAGCGGGAGGAAGATACGAGCAGTACTTC | CASSKWVLARLAGGRYEQYF
few | NA | 13 | TRBJ2-7 | TRBV28 | TGTGCCAGCAGCTACAGGGCTTCCTACGAGCAGTACTTC | CASSYRASYEQYF
NA | TRBD2 | 16 | TRBJ2-1 | TRBV5-1 | TGCGCCAGCAGCTTTTTAGCGGGAGTCGGCTACAATGAGCAGTTCTTC | CASSFLAGVGYNEQFF
NA | TRBD2 | 16 | TRBJ2-3 | TRBV5-4 | TGTGCCAGCAGCCATTTTAGCGGGAGCGTGACAGATACGCAGTATTTT | CASSHFSGSVTDTQYF
NA | TRBD1 | 15 | TRBJ1-4 | TRBV6-1 | TGTGCCAGCAGTGCCTACCAGACAGGGGGCGAAAAACTGTTTTTT | CASSAYQTGGEKLFF
NA | NA | 15 | TRBJ2-1 | TRBV2 | TGTGCCAGCAGAGCCCTCGGGGGTTCCTACAATGAGCAGTTCTTC | CASRALGGSYNEQFF
NA | TRBD1 | 14 | TRBJ2-7 | TRBV5-1 | TGCGCCAGCAGCTACGCCGGGACAGCGCGCGAGCAGTACTTC | CASSYAGTAREQYF
few | NA | 13 | TRBJ1-1 | TRBV19 | TGTGCCAGTAGGATACAGAAGAACACTGAAGCTTTCTTT | CASRIQKNTEAFF
once | NA | 14 | TRBJ2-1 | TRBV11-3 | TGTGCCAGCAGCTTAACGGGAAGCTACAATGAGCAGTTCTTC | CASSLTGSYNEQFF
NA | TRBD2 | 13 | TRBJ2-1 | TRBV7-3 | TGTGCCAGCAGCCCACCCGGGGGGAATGAGCAGTTCTTC | CASSPPGGNEQFF
NA | TRBD2 | 14 | TRBJ2-7 | TRBV28 | TGTGCCAGCAGTTTCGGAGCGGGATTGTACGAGCAGTACTTC | CASSFGAGLYEQYF
NA | NA | 14 | TRBJ1-5 | TRBV6-1 | TGTGCCAGCAGTACTCGGGACAACAATCAGCCCCAGCATTTT | CASSTRDNNQPQHF
NA | TRBD1 | 14 | TRBJ1-1 | TRBV9 | TGTGCCAGCAGCTTGGGACAGGGTGGGTCTGAAGCTTTCTTT | CASSLGQGGSEAFF
NA | NA | 12 | TRBJ1-1 | TRBV28 | TGTGCCAGCAAAGTTCAGGGCACTGAAGCTTTCTTT | CASKVQGTEAFF
few | TRBD1 | 16 | TRBJ1-1 | TRBV5-1 | TGCGCCAGCAGCTTGGAAGACAGGGGGCGGAACACTGAAGCTTTCTTT | CASSLEDRGRNTEAFF
NA | NA | 12 | TRBJ1-4 | TRBV28 | TGTGCCAGCAGTTTAGCGGGCGAAAAACTGTTTTTT | CASSLAGEKLFF
NA | TRBD1 | 14 | TRBJ1-2 | TRBV6-1 | TGTGCCAGCACAACAGGGGTTATATTCTATGGCTACACCTTC | CASTTGVIFYGYTF
NA | NA | 13 | TRBJ2-5 | TRBV2 | TGTGCCACCACGACGGGTTCTTCAGAGACCCAGTACTTC | CATTTGSSETQYF
few | TRBD1 | 14 | TRBJ1-6 | TRBV5-1 | TGCGCCAGCAGCTGGGGACAGAGTAATTCACCCCTCCACTTT | CASSWGQSNSPLHF
NA | NA | 12 | TRBJ2-5 | TRBV28 | TGTGCCAGCAGTGAAGGGAGAGAGACCCAGTACTTC | CASSEGRETQYF